These 14 T cell receptor beta chains share one sample of origin, sequenced in a study of blood T cell repertoires in COVID-19 (TCRdb year 2020). Receptor amplification or capture employed the immunoSEQ multiplex PCR assay. The table comes from immuneACCESS by way of TCRdb, which keeps in-frame sequences with V and J called. Part of the clones is missing from these tables; in studies checked, under half for an unresolved V gene and the rest for unknown reasons. The sample includes roughly 100,000 clones, with approximately 88% observed a single time. In total, the top ten clones hold around 4.3% of the sample. Sequencing was performed on peripheral blood. The receptors here all came from a human donor in a cohort sampled during active COVID-19.

The chain combines TRBV11-3 with TRBJ2-7, with 8 nucleotides matching TRBD1. The CDR3 extends over 13 amino acids. CDR1 and CDR2 (germline): SGHNT, YENEEA. V dropped 7 bases and J dropped 6; count of bases not matched to a gene: 8. The CDR3 protein is CASTRTGRGEQYF. The CDR3 DNA is TGTGCCAGCACCCGGACAGGGAGAGGCGAGCAGTACTTC.

This sequence joins TRBV5-6 and TRBJ1-3; 9 bases align to TRBD1. CDR1 and CDR2 from the germline V gene are SGHDT and YYEEEE. The CDR3 totals 16 residues. J gave up 3 bases and V 3 bases, and 7 bases lay outside the gene matches. The CDR3 region is CASSSTQGAYGNTIYF. DNA of the CDR3: TGTGCCAGCAGCTCAACACAGGGGGCGTATGGAAACACCATATATTTT.

The chain joins TRBV30 to TRBJ2-5; 7 nucleotides line up with TRBD1. The germline gives CDR1 GTSNPN, CDR2 SVGIG (reference sequence). CDR3 length equals 12 residues. V gave up 0 bases and J gave up 5 bases; unmatched junction bases: 0. The CDR3 sequence: CAWSVQGETQYF. The CDR3 nucleotides are TGTGCCTGGAGTGTACAGGGGGAGACCCAGTACTTC.

The V and J genes are TRBV15 and TRBJ2-7; tentatively, D is TRBD1 (6 bases). Germline V lookup: CDR1 LNHNV, CDR2 YYDKDF (reference sequence). V was cut by 0 bases and J by 3 bases, with 18 bases left in between. The CDR3 extends over 17 amino acids. CDR3 nucleotides: TGTGCCACCAGCAGAGATCATAGGTCTACAGGGTTCTACGAGCAGTACTTC. This sequence encodes CATSRDHRSTGFYEQYF.

J is TRBJ2-7 and V is TRBV6-1, with 7 positions matching TRBD1. The CDR3 spans 15 residues. Germline V gene sequence: CDR1 MNHNS, CDR2 SASEGT. V shed 1 base and J 3 bases; nucleotides not matched to a gene: 6. The CDR3 reads CASSEEGQTFYEQYF. In nucleotides, the CDR3 is TGTGCCAGCAGTGAAGAGGGACAGACCTTCTACGAGCAGTACTTC.

This clone was counted between two and nine times. V and J are TRBV13 and TRBJ1-3, with D possibly being TRBD1 (6 bases). The germline V and J ends were trimmed by 5 bases and 4 bases, with 15 bases remaining between them. The V gene's germline CDR1 is PRHDT and CDR2 FYEKMQ (reference sequence). There are 15 residues in the CDR3. The CDR3 protein is CASSLRTEGGNTIYF. CDR3 bases: TGTGCCAGCAGCCTCCGGACAGAAGGGGGAAACACCATATATTTT.

This chain connects TRBV7-9 to TRBJ1-4, with D unresolved. V lost 5 bases and J 0 bases, leaving 10 bases between the germline ends. This CDR3 is built from 15 residues. Germline CDR1 SEHNR, CDR2 FQNEAQ (reference sequence). CDR3 residues: CASSQLEATNEKLFF. The CDR3 bases are TGTGCCAGCAGCCAATTGGAGGCAACTAATGAAAAACTGTTTTTT.

This chain uses TRBV5-8 with TRBJ2-5, with 7 bases that match TRBD2. This CDR3 has 14 amino acids. Trimming cost V 4 bases and J 5 bases; bases outside gene matches: 8. Germline V gene data show CDR1 as SGHTS and CDR2 as YDEGEE. CDR3 sequence: CASSNPGGGETQYF. CDR3 DNA: TGTGCCAGCAGCAACCCGGGAGGTGGGGAGACCCAGTACTTC.

The V gene is TRBV18, the J gene TRBJ1-2; D perhaps matches TRBD1 (5 bases). Germline V gene lookup returns CDR1 KGHSH and CDR2 LQKENI. The CDR3 extends over 18 amino acids. The germline V and J ends were trimmed by 2 bases and 8 bases, with 27 bases remaining between them. CDR3 amino acids: CASSPNYAHRQMTLGYTF. The DNA for the CDR3 is TGTGCCAGCTCACCAAATTACGCTCACCGACAGATGACCTTGGGCTACACCTTC. The whole variable domain, remainder taken from reference TRBV18 and TRBJ1-2, is NAGVMQNPRHLVRRRGQEARLRCSPMKGHSHVYWYRQLPEEGLKFMVYLQKENIIDESGMPKERFSAEFPKEGPSILRIQQVVRGDSAAYFCASSPNYAHRQMTLGYTFGSGTRLTVV.

J is TRBJ1-2 and V is TRBV14; no definite D call. Trimming removed 2 bases from V and 2 bases from J, with 12 bases in between. Germline assignment: CDR1 SGHDN and CDR2 FVKESK. The CDR3 is 15 amino acids. CDR3 loop: CASSQWPGWNYGYTF. The CDR3 region has the DNA TGTGCCAGCAGCCAATGGCCGGGGTGGAACTATGGCTACACCTTC.

The chain joins TRBV6-2 or TRBV6-3 to TRBJ1-1, with D tentatively TRBD1 (6 bases). Germline V CDR1 and CDR2: MNHEY, SVGEGT. CDR3 size: 14 residues. Trimming stripped 0 bases from V and 11 bases from J, with 16 bases between. The DNA for the CDR3 is TGTGCCAGCAGTTACTCCGGACAGCGCGCAGAGGCTTTCTTT. This translates into CASSYSGQRAEAFF.

The J gene is TRBJ2-2, the V gene TRBV5-4, with a tentative D call TRBD2 (7 bases). This CDR3 has 16 amino acids. V dropped 2 bases and J dropped 4 bases, with 15 bases sitting between them. In germline, CDR1 is SGHNT, CDR2 YYREEE (reference sequence). The chain's CDR3 is CASSFRRGGSTGELFF. The DNA of the CDR3 is TGTGCCAGCAGCTTCCGGAGGGGGGGGTCCACCGGGGAGCTGTTTTTT.

This clone was seen only once. This sequence joins TRBV18 and TRBJ2-2; 12 bases fit TRBD2. CDR3 length equals 17 residues. V shed 0 bases and J 4 bases; nucleotides not matched to a gene: 3. Germline assignment: CDR1 KGHSH and CDR2 LQKENI. The CDR3 nucleotides are TGTGCCAGCTCACCACCGGGACTAGCGGGTGGCACCGGGGAGCTGTTTTTT. Amino acid sequence: CASSPPGLAGGTGELFF.

This clone was seen only once. The V and J genes are TRBV4-3 and TRBJ1-3, with D maybe TRBD1 (6 bases). The CDR3 covers 20 residues. Germline loops: CDR1 LGHNA, CDR2 YSLEER. Trimming left V 0 bases short and J 1 base short, with 22 bases between. The CDR3 sequence is CASSQDRRGSKGVSGNTIYF. The CDR3 DNA reads as TGCGCCAGCAGCCAAGACCGAAGGGGGTCAAAGGGGGTTTCTGGAAACACCATATATTTT.